Included here is one T cell receptor (beta chain) sequence, with context. Its antigen is unidentified. This CDR3 is built from 13 residues. Trimming left V 3 bases short and J 6 bases short, with 8 bases between. Germline CDR1 reads MNHEY; CDR2 reads SMNVEV (reference sequence). The data derive from a study of vaccination effects on CD4 cells after COVID-19. Findings and caveats of the study: The study had few convalescent patients and no early post-infection timepoints.

The method was immunoSEQ multiplex PCR; TCRdb's version includes in-frame clones alone and lacks a portion of them. Among around 30,000 clones listed, roughly 63% were seen once. Expansion of antigen-specific CD4+ T cells with viral peptide pools was carried out by the ViraFEST assay before sequencing. Following 10 days of culture, CD4+ T cells were isolated. The V gene is TRBV27, the J gene TRBJ2-2; D perhaps matches TRBD2 (6 bases). Specimen: CD4+ T cells from PBMCs cultured with HCoV-229E spike peptides, collected before COVID-19 vaccination. The receptor comes from a human donor who received a COVID-19 vaccine. The CDR3 region is CASSFPSAGELFF. DNA of the CDR3: TGTGCCAGCAGTTTTCCTAGCGCCGGGGAGCTGTTTTTT.